Listed below are T cell receptor beta chains from one sample, sequenced in a study of blood T cell repertoires in COVID-19. The method was immunoSEQ multiplex PCR; TCRdb's version includes in-frame clones alone and lacks a portion of them. The repertoire includes 28,000 or so clones, around 82% of them detected once, and around a third sits in the top ten. The sample comprised peripheral blood. The receptor source for this set is a human donor in a cohort sampled during active COVID-19. Both conserved end residues are part of each CDR3. The D gene is left open where the match is weak. Only part of the rows carry a size: once, few, many, or a class if the clone is expanded.

>TRBV5-8|-|TRBD1|TRBJ1-1
TGTGCCAGCAGCTTGTTTGGGACAGGGGACACTGAAGCTTTCTTT
CASSLFGTGDTEAFF
>TRBV19|-|-|TRBJ1-5
TGTGCCAGTAGTATCGCGACAGGTAGCAATCAGCCCCAGCATTTT
CASSIATGSNQPQHF
>TRBV24-1|-|TRBD1|TRBJ2-2
TGTGCCACCAGTGTGGCCGGGACAGATTACGGGGAGCTGTTTTTT
CATSVAGTDYGELFF
>TRBV5-4|-|-|TRBJ1-1
TGTGCCAGCAGCCCGACACCCATGAACACTGAAGCTTTCTTT
CASSPTPMNTEAFF
>TRBV9|-|-|TRBJ1-5
TGTGCCAGCAGCGCAACAATCGGGCAGCCCCAGCATTTT
CASSATIGQPQHF
>TRBV7-8|-|-|TRBJ2-5
TGTGCCAGCAGCTTAGATAGAGAGACCCAGTACTTC
CASSLDRETQYF
>TRBV5-1|-|TRBD1|TRBJ2-3
TGCGCCAGCAGCTCCCGGACAGGGGTGGCAGATACGCAGTATTTT
CASSSRTGVADTQYF
>TRBV6-1|-|-|TRBJ1-6
TGTGCCAGCAGTGAAGCCGGGCGGGCTTTTTATTCACCCCTCCACTTT
CASSEAGRAFYSPLHF
>TRBV9|few|-|TRBJ2-1
TGTGCCAGCAGCCGCGTAGACTACTCCTACAATGAGCAGTTCTTC
CASSRVDYSYNEQFF
>TRBV6-5|-|TRBD1|TRBJ1-2
TGTGCCAGCGGACAGGGTCTAATCTATGGCTACACCTTC
CASGQGLIYGYTF
>TRBV15|-|-|TRBJ2-7
TGTGCCACCTCTCTACAGTCCGAGCAGTACTTC
CATSLQSEQYF
>TRBV27|once|-|TRBJ1-1
TGTGCCAGCAGCCGGCAACAGTTGAACACTGAAGCTTTCTTT
CASSRQQLNTEAFF
>TRBV27|-|TRBD2|TRBJ2-7
TGTGCCAGCAGTTTCCGTAGCGGGAGCCCCCACGAGCAGTACTTC
CASSFRSGSPHEQYF
>TRBV5-5|-|-|TRBJ1-2
TGTGCCAGCAGCTCACTACAGGGCCCCTATGGCTACACCTTC
CASSSLQGPYGYTF
>TRBV12-2|-|-|TRBJ2-7
TGTGCAAGTCGCTTAGGAGCAGGGTCTCAAGACGAGCAGTACTTC
CASRLGAGSQDEQYF
>TRBV6-5|-|TRBD1|TRBJ1-2
TGTGCCAGCAGTTACTCAGGACAGGGCAACTATGGCTACACCTTC
CASSYSGQGNYGYTF
>TRBV30|-|-|TRBJ1-1
TGTGCCTGGACTGGGAAGCGGGGATTGAACACTGAAGCTTTCTTT
CAWTGKRGLNTEAFF
>TRBV2|-|-|TRBJ1-1
TGTGCCAGCAAAGAACATATAGGGGAGGGCACTGAAGCTTTCTTT
CASKEHIGEGTEAFF
>TRBV3-1/TRBV3-2|-|-|TRBJ2-1
TGTGCCAGCAGCCAAGATCGGAGCTCCTACAATGAGCAGTTCTTC
CASSQDRSSYNEQFF
>TRBV9|-|-|TRBJ2-1
TGTGCCAGCAGCCTCGTGGGGAGCTCCTACAATGAGCAGTTCTTC
CASSLVGSSYNEQFF
>TRBV6-5|-|-|TRBJ2-4
TGTGCCAGCAGTTACATGGGGGCTCAGTACTTC
CASSYMGAQYF
>TRBV4-1|medium-sized|-|TRBJ2-3
TGCGCCACCCTGACTGGGGATACGCAGTATTTT
CATLTGDTQYF
>TRBV13|-|-|TRBJ1-1
TGTGCCAGCAGGCCGACGGGAGGGTACGACACTGAAGCTTTCTTT
CASRPTGGYDTEAFF
>TRBV5-4|-|-|TRBJ2-5
TGTGCCAGCAGCTTTTTACAAGAGACCCAGTACTTC
CASSFLQETQYF
>TRBV7-9|few|-|TRBJ2-2
TGTGCCAGCAGCTTTGACAGGCGAACCGGGGAGCTGTTTTTT
CASSFDRRTGELFF
>TRBV6-5|-|-|TRBJ2-6
TGTGCCAGCAGTCTTCACAGCTCTGGGGCCAACGTCCTGACTTTC
CASSLHSSGANVLTF
>TRBV7-9|medium-sized|TRBD1|TRBJ1-6
TGTGCCAGCAGCGATGACAGGGTTTTCTCACCCCTCCACTTT
CASSDDRVFSPLHF
>TRBV6-6|-|-|TRBJ2-5
TGTGCCAGCAGTTACTCCGCCCGCGCCGGGGGTGAGACCCAGTACTTC
CASSYSARAGGETQYF
>TRBV19|few|-|TRBJ1-5
TGTGCCAGTAGTACCACCTGGGGGGTTGGCAATCAGCCCCAGCATTTT
CASSTTWGVGNQPQHF
>TRBV30|-|-|TRBJ2-7
TGTGCCTGGAGTGAGGACAGCTTTTACGAGCAGTACTTC
CAWSEDSFYEQYF
>TRBV15|large|TRBD1|TRBJ1-2
TGTGCCACCAGCAGAGCCTGGACAGGGGGTTCCTCTAACTATGGCTACACCTTC
CATSRAWTGGSSNYGYTF
>TRBV5-6|-|-|TRBJ1-2
TGTGCCAGCAGCTTGGTGTCACTACTTAACTATGGCTACACCTTC
CASSLVSLLNYGYTF
>TRBV3-1/TRBV3-2|-|-|TRBJ1-4
TGTGCCAGTTTTAGGCGGGGAGATGAAAAACTGTTTTTT
CASFRRGDEKLFF
>TRBV19|-|TRBD1|TRBJ1-3
TGTGCCAGTAGTAAGACAGGGACTTCCGGAAACACCATATATTTT
CASSKTGTSGNTIYF
>TRBV28|-|-|TRBJ1-2
TGTGCCAGCGACCGGGCGCGGGGCTATGGCTACACCTTC
CASDRARGYGYTF
>TRBV12-3/TRBV12-4|-|-|TRBJ1-2
TGTGCCAGCAGCCCAACAGGGCCCCATGGCTACACCTTC
CASSPTGPHGYTF
>TRBV18|-|-|TRBJ1-2
TGTGCCAGCCACGGAGCCAACTATGGCTACACCTTC
CASHGANYGYTF
>TRBV11-3|-|-|TRBJ1-3
TGTGCCAGCAGCGGCACTGGAAACACCATATATTTT
CASSGTGNTIYF
>TRBV28|-|TRBD1|TRBJ1-2
TGTGCCAGCAGTTCACGCGTAACCCCGGGACAGGGGGAATGGGGAGGCTACACCTTC
CASSSRVTPGQGEWGGYTF
>TRBV7-9|-|-|TRBJ1-1
TGTGCCAGCAGCTCACCCAAACGGGGGAACACTGAAGCTTTCTTT
CASSSPKRGNTEAFF
>TRBV5-5|once|TRBD1|TRBJ1-6
TGTGCCAGCAGCTTGACGGGACAGTATAATTCACCCCTCCACTTT
CASSLTGQYNSPLHF
>TRBV30|-|TRBD2|TRBJ2-1
TGTGCCTGGAGCGAGACTAGCGACTACAATGAGCAGTTCTTC
CAWSETSDYNEQFF
>TRBV4-3|-|-|TRBJ2-7
TGCGCCAGCAGCCCGCATTCAGGCTACGAGCAGTACTTC
CASSPHSGYEQYF
>TRBV5-1|-|TRBD1|TRBJ2-3
TGCGCCAGCAGTTCCCAGGGGGTCCCCACAGATACGCAGTATTTT
CASSSQGVPTDTQYF
>TRBV11-2|once|TRBD1|TRBJ2-7
TGTGCCAGCAGCTACAACAGGGGTCAGACCTACGAGCAGTACTTC
CASSYNRGQTYEQYF
>TRBV5-5|-|TRBD1|TRBJ2-5
TGTGCCAGCAGCTGGACAGGGCCCCAAGAGACCCAGTACTTC
CASSWTGPQETQYF
>TRBV7-6|-|TRBD1|TRBJ1-1
TGTGCCAGCAGCCGACAGGGGGCAAGAGGTACTGAAGCTTTCTTT
CASSRQGARGTEAFF
>TRBV30|-|-|TRBJ1-2
TGTGCCTGGAGTGTTCAGTTAGGCTACACCTTC
CAWSVQLGYTF
>TRBV19|-|-|TRBJ2-3
TGTGCCAGTAGTATCGCGGTCTACACAGATACGCAGTATTTT
CASSIAVYTDTQYF
>TRBV30|few|-|TRBJ1-1
TGTGCCTGGGTCTTGAACACTGAAGCTTTCTTT
CAWVLNTEAFF